This T cell receptor (beta chain) appears in the sequencing data of a study of blood T cell repertoires in COVID-19. Study summary: PBMCs, B-cell-depleted T cells, or T cells provided the cDNA or gDNA that made up the material.

Germline CDR1 reads MNHEY; CDR2 reads SMNVEV (reference sequence). J was trimmed by 7 bases and V by 0 bases; bases with no gene match: 5. This CDR3 has 15 residues. Source study methods: Amplification from reference gene primers served as the basis for estimated nucleated cell counts. The table came from immunoSEQ multiplex PCR; TCRdb's copy has only in-frame clones and leaves some out. The D gene and trimming were derived from the DNA, and the V and J assignments and clone size from that table. The table records around 70,000 clones, 87% of them present only once. The rearrangement links TRBV27 to TRBJ1-4; 7 bases line up with TRBD1. The specimen was peripheral blood. The sequence was obtained from a man in his forties or fifties with active COVID-19. The CDR3 DNA reads TGTGCCAGCAGTTTATCCAGGGGGTCGGGTGAAAAACTGTTTTTT. It is translated as CASSLSRGSGEKLFF.